The entry below describes one TCR beta chain. The antigen this receptor binds is unknown. Per-nucleotide qualities are absent, and no much larger clonotype sits a single base away. Participants in the prospective study were enrolled through a virtual design, were aged roughly 18 to 95 years, and lived in 24 United States geographic areas. To assign participants to cohorts, the prospective study relied on clinical history that participants themselves reported in a screening survey and a study questionnaire. Recovered participants in ImmuneRACE Cohort 3 were defined by two consecutive negative NP/OP PCR tests, clearance by a healthcare professional, or resolution of symptoms. In the prospective study, whole blood, serum and a nasopharyngeal or oropharyngeal swab were collected from each participant by mobile phlebotomists. Prospective study participants could optionally give additional blood draws and questionnaires over an approximately two-month period. Blood samples from the prospective study were shipped frozen or at room temperature prior to DNA extraction.

The germline V and J ends show losses of 6 bases and 8 bases respectively, and no gene match explains 8 bases of the junction. The germline V gene (reference sequence) supplies CDR1 LNHDA and CDR2 SQIVND. From cysteine to phenylalanine, the CDR3 is 14 amino acids long. Just CDR3 DNA is preserved here, 42 bases in frame from base 1. TCRbeta CDR3 regions were amplified from genomic DNA by means of the immunoSEQ Assay, a bias-controlled multiplex PCR. In the source study's methods: The number of nucleated cells in each sample was estimated by amplification of reference gene primers within the assay. To quantify the absolute abundance of each unique TCRbeta CDR3 rearrangement, sequence reads were collapsed and filtered. For each sample, productive Simpson clonality was calculated by taking the square root of Simpson's diversity index across productive rearrangements. Here the immuneACCESS table is served through TCRdb, limited to in-frame sequences with V and J called. Missing clones are a known gap in these copies; in checked studies unresolved V genes cover under half, and the rest lacks a known reason. That table supplies the V and J calls and clone size; D and trimming were determined from the DNA. The sample records around 250,000 clones, around 89% of which are singletons. 4.1% of the sample is in the top ten clones.

The data are from a study of blood T cell repertoires in COVID-19 (dated by TCRdb to about 2020). Looking at the study overall: Collaborator samples came from the United States, Italy and Spain and covered acute and convalescent phases of COVID-19. The material from the prospective study consisted of cDNA or gDNA derived from T cells, B-cell-depleted T cells, or PBMCs. Subjects who had been exposed to COVID-19, were actively infected with it, or had recovered from it provided the deeply sampled blood TCRbeta repertoires that made up the dataset. The repertoires were made available in a free public database intended to serve as a resource for research on the immune response to SARS-CoV-2. The samples were drawn from two sources: the first 160 participants of the ongoing ImmuneRACE study, and over 1,000 subjects contributed by 6 global collaborators. Sample metadata almost always included a de-identified subject ID, COVID-19 status, age in years and sex. Where available, HLA class I and class II types were taken from metadata supplied by the sample provider and were not determined by assay-based typing. Study-wide conclusions, independent of this receptor: How much clinical and demographic metadata was included differed by source and by participant, and the metadata was provided uncurated.

Sequenced sample: PBMCs or T cells enriched from blood (not recorded which). The rearranged chain carries TRBV19 and TRBJ1-4; TRBD1 fits 8 bases in the junction. The sequence was obtained from a woman aged 30 to 39 who had recovered from COVID-19. For the CDR3, the sequence is CASSSDRETEKLFF. The DNA sequence is TGTGCCAGTAGCTCGGACAGGGAAACCGAAAAACTGTTTTTT.